The 5 T cell receptor beta chains in this list originate from one sample, sequenced in a study of T cell responses to AZD1222 COVID-19 vaccine. Sequenced by immunoSEQ multiplex PCR; TCRdb stores in-frame clones only, minus some. The table has around 140,000 clones, approximately 92% seen once; the top ten hold approximately 1.5%. The source material was peripheral blood, sampled on day 0 of AZD1222 vaccination. The receptor source for this set is an adult in good health.

This chain uses TRBV10-1 with TRBJ2-7; 10 bases are shared with TRBD2. The V and J ends lost 3 bases and 2 bases, in that order; junction bases with no gene match: 4. This CDR3 contains 15 residues. Germline lookup yields CDR1 WNHNN and CDR2 SYGVQD (reference sequence). The CDR3 spells CASSDGAGGPYEQYF. DNA of the CDR3: TGCGCCAGCAGTGACGGAGCGGGAGGGCCCTACGAGCAGTACTTC.

A single count supports this clone. V gene TRBV21-1 combines with J gene TRBJ1-5; no DNA check was done on the table's D call, TRBD1. TRBV21-1 is noted as a pseudogene. CDR3 length equals 20 residues. The CDR3 here is CASSKALIRGQGASNQPQHF. DNA of the CDR3: TGTGCCAGCAGCAAAGCGCTTATTAGGGGACAGGGGGCGAGCAATCAGCCCCAGCATTTT.

This chain links TRBV6-5 with TRBJ1-6; no clear D. V was trimmed by 9 bases and J by 7 bases, leaving 10 bases between them. The V gene's germline CDR1 is MNHEY and CDR2 SVGAGI. CDR3 length: 12 residues. CDR3 DNA: TGTGCCAGTACAGCCTCCAATTCACCCCTCCACTTT. This gives the protein CASTASNSPLHF.

The DNA for the CDR3 is TGTGCCAGCAGCTTGGCCCTGGGCTTACTCTATGGCTACACCTTC. The encoded protein is CASSLALGLLYGYTF. The chain joins TRBV5-5 to TRBJ1-2; D is unresolved. CDR1 and CDR2 (germline): SGHKS, YYEKEE (reference sequence). This CDR3 contains 15 residues. V lost 0 bases to trimming and J lost 4 bases, with 13 bases between them.

J is TRBJ1-6 and V is TRBV7-8; tentative D call: TRBD1 (6 bases). The germline V gene has CDR1 SGHVS and CDR2 FQNEAQ. With 4 bases removed from V and 9 bases from J, the gap between germline ends came to 22 bases. The CDR3 consists of 17 residues. CDR3 DNA: TGTGCCAGCAGCTCAGCCGCGGGAACAGGGATGACTTCACCCCTCCACTTT. This encodes CASSSAAGTGMTSPLHF.